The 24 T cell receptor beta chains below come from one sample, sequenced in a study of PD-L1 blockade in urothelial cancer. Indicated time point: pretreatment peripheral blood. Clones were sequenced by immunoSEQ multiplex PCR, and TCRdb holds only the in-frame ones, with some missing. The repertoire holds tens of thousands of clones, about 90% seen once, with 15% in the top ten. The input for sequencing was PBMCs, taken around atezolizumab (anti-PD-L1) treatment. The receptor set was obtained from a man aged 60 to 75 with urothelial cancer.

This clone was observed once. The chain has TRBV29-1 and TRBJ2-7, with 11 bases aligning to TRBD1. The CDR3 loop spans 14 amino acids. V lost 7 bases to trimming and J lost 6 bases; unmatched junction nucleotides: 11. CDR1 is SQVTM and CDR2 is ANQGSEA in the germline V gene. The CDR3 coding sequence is TGCAGCGCTGCCAGGGGGACAGGGGGTGCCGAGCAGTACTTC. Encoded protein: CSAARGTGGAEQYF.

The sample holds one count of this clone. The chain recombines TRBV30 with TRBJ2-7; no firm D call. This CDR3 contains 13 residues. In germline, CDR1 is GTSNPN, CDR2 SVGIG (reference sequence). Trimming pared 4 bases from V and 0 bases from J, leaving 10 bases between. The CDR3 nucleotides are TGTGCCTGGATGGGCCGAGCCTCCTACGAGCAGTACTTC. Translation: CAWMGRASYEQYF.

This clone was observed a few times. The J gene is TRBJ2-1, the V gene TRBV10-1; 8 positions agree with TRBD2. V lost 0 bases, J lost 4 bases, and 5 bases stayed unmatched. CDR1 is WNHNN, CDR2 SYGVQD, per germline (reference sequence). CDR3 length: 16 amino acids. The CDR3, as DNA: TGCGCCAGCAGTGAGTCGGGTAGCGGGGCTTACAATGAGCAGTTCTTC. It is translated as CASSESGSGAYNEQFF.

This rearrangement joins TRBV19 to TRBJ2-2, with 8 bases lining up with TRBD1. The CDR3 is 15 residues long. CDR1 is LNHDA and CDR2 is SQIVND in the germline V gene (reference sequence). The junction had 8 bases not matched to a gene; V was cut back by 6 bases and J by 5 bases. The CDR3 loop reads CASSDRGRRTGELFF. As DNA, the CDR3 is TGTGCCAGTAGCGACAGGGGACGGCGGACCGGGGAGCTGTTTTTT.

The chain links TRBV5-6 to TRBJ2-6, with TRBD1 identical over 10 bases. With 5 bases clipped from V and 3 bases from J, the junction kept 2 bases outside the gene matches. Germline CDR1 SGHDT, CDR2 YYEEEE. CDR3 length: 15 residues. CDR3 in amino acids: CASRRDRGGANVLTF. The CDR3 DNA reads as TGTGCCAGCAGAAGGGACAGGGGTGGGGCCAACGTCCTGACTTTC.

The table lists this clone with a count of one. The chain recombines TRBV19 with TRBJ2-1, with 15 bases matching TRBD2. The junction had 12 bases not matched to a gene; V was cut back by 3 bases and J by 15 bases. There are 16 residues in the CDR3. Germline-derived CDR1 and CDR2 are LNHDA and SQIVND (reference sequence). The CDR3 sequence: CASSISGTSGGFRWFF. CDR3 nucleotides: TGTGCCAGTAGTATCTCCGGGACTAGCGGGGGGTTTCGTTGGTTCTTC. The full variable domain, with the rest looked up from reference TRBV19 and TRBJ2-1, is DGGITQSPKYLFRKEGQNVTLSCEQNLNHDAMYWYRQDPGQGLRLIYYSQIVNDFQKGDIAEGYSVSREKKESFPLTVTSAQKNPTAFYLCASSISGTSGGFRWFFGPGTRLTVL.

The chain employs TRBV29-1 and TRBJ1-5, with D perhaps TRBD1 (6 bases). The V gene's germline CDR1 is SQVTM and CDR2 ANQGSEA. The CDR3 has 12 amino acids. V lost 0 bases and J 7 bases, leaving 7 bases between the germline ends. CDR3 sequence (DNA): TGCAGCGTTGAAGAAGGGGGACAGCCCCAGCATTTT. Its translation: CSVEEGGQPQHF.

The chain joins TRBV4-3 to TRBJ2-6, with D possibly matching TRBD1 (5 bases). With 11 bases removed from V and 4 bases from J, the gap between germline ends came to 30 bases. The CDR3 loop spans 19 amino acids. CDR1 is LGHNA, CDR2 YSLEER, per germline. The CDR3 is CARWSHEGKGPVGANVLTF. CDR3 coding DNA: TGCGCCCGCTGGAGCCACGAAGGGAAGGGGCCAGTAGGGGCCAACGTCCTGACTTTC.

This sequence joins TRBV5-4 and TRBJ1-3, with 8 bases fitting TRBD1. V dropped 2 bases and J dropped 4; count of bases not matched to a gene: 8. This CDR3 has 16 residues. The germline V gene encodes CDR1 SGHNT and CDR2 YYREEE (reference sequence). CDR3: CASSFSETGAGNTIYF. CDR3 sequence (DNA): TGTGCCAGCAGCTTCTCAGAGACAGGGGCAGGAAACACCATATATTTT.

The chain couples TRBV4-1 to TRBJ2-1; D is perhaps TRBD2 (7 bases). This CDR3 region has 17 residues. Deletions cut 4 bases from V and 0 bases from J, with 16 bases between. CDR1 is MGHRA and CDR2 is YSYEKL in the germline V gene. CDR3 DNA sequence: TGCGCCAGCAGCCCCGCGGGCGGGGGCGGCTCCTACAATGAGCAGTTCTTC. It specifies CASSPAGGGGSYNEQFF.

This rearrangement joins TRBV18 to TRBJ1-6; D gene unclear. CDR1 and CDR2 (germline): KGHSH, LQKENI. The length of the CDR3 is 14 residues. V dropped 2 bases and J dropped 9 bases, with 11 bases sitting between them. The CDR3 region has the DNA TGTGCCAGCTCACCAGACGGCGGTACTTCACCCCTCCACTTT. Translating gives CASSPDGGTSPLHF.

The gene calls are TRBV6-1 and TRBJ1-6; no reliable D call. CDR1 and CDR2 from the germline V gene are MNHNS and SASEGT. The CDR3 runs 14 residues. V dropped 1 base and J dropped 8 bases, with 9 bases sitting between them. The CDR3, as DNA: TGTGCCAGCAGTGAAGGGGTCGGGGATTCACCCCTCCACTTT. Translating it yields CASSEGVGDSPLHF.

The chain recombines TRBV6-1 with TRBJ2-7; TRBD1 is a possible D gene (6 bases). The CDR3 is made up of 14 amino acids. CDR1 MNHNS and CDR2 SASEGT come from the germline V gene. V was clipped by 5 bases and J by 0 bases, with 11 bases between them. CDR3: CASSLRTVSYEQYF. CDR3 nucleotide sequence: TGTGCCAGCAGTCTCCGGACAGTCTCCTACGAGCAGTACTTC.

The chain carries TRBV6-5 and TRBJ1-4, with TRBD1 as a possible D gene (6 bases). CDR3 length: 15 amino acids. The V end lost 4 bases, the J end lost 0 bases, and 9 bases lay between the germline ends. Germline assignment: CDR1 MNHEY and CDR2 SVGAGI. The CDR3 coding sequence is TGTGCCAGCAGTTCCCGACAGGCAACTAATGAAAAACTGTTTTTT. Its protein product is CASSSRQATNEKLFF.

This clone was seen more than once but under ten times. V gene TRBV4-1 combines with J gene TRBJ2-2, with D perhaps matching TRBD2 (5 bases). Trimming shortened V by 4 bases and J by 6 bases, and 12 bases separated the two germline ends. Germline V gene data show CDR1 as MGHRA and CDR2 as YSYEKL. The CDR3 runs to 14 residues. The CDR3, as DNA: TGCGCCAGCAGCCGAGGGTATACCGCCGGGGAGCTGTTTTTT. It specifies CASSRGYTAGELFF.

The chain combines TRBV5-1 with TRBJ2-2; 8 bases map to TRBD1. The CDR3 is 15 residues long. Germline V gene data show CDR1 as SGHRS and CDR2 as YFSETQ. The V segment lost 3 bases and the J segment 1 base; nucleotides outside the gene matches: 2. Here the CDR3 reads CASSWGTGNTGELFF. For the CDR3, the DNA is TGCGCCAGCAGCTGGGGGACAGGGAACACCGGGGAGCTGTTTTTT.

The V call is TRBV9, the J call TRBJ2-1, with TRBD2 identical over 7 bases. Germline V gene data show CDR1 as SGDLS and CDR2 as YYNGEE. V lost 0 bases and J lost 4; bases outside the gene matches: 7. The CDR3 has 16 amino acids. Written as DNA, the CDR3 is TGTGCCAGCAGCGTAGCTACGGGCGGGGGATACAATGAGCAGTTCTTC. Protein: CASSVATGGGYNEQFF.

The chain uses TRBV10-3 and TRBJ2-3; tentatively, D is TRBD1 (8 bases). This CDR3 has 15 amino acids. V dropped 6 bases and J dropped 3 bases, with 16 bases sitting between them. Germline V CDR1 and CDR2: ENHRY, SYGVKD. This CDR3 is CAIREDRGGTDTQYF. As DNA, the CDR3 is TGTGCCATCAGGGAAGACAGGGGAGGGACAGATACGCAGTATTTT.

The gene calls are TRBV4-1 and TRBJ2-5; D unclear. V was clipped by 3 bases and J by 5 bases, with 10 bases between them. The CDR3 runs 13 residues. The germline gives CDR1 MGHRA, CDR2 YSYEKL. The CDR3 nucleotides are TGCGCCAGCAGCCATGCACTGTACGAGACCCAGTACTTC. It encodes CASSHALYETQYF.

CDR3 amino acids: CASSPDAATGEQYF. The CDR3 DNA sequence: TGTGCCAGCTCACCTGATGCAGCTACGGGGGAGCAGTACTTC. The genes are TRBV18 and TRBJ2-7; possibly TRBD2 for D (5 bases). The CDR3 runs 14 residues. V was shortened by 3 bases and J by 7 bases, with 16 bases between the two germline ends. From germline, CDR1 is KGHSH and CDR2 LQKENI. Complete variable domain (other parts from reference TRBV18 and TRBJ2-7): NAGVMQNPRHLVRRRGQEARLRCSPMKGHSHVYWYRQLPEEGLKFMVYLQKENIIDESGMPKERFSAEFPKEGPSILRIQQVVRGDSAAYFCASSPDAATGEQYFGPGTRLTVT.

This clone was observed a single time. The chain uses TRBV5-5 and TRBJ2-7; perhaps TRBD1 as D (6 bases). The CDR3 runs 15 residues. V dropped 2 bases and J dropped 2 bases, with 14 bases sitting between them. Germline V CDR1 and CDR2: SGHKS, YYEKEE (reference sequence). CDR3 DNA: TGTGCCAGCAGCTTTCTACAGGGTAGTACCTACGAGCAGTACTTC. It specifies CASSFLQGSTYEQYF.

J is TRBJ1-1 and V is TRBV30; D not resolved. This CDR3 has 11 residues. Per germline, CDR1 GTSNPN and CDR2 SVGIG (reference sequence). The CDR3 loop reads CAWEEGTEAFF. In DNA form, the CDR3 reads TGTGCGTGGGAAGAGGGCACTGAAGCTTTCTTT.

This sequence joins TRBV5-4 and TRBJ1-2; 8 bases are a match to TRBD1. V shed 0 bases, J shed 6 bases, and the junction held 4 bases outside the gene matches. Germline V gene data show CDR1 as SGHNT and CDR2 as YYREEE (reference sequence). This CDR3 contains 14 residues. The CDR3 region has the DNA TGTGCCAGCAGCTTGGACAGGGGGATCGATGGCTACACCTTC. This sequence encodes CASSLDRGIDGYTF.

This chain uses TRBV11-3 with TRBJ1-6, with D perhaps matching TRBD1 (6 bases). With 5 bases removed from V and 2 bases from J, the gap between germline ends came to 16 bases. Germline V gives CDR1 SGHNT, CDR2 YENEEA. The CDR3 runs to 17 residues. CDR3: CASSGGSGGAYNSPLHF. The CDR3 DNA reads TGTGCCAGCAGCGGGGGATCGGGGGGCGCCTATAATTCACCCCTCCACTTT.